This T cell receptor beta chain was observed in a study of patients and donors after allogeneic stem cell transplantation. TCRdb redid the calling of the RT-PCR reads with MiXCR, one entry per CDR3 protein. The sample has tens of thousands of distinct CDR3 sequences; about 30% are singletons. Germline lookup yields CDR1 LNHNV and CDR2 YYDKDF (reference sequence). The CDR3 consists of 18 residues. Trimming stripped 0 bases from V and 0 bases from J, with 15 bases between. The sequence derives from a human donor who was either an allogeneic HSCT recipient or a stem cell or donor lymphocyte infusion donor (not recorded which). It is not recorded whose cells these are; they may come from a transplant donor. The source material was blood, either unsorted or a sorted T cell fraction (not recorded which). The rearrangement joins TRBV15 to TRBJ1-5, with D uncertain. The CDR3 loop is CATSRDRSAGYSNQPQHF. Written as DNA, the CDR3 is TGTGCCACCAGCAGAGATAGGTCTGCGGGGTATAGCAATCAGCCCCAGCATTTT. Complete variable domain (other parts from reference TRBV15 and TRBJ1-5): DAMVIQNPRYQVTQFGKPVTLSCSQTLNHNVMYWYQQKSSQAPKLLFHYYDKDFNNEADTPDNFQSRRPNTSFCFLDIRSPGLGDTAMYLCATSRDRSAGYSNQPQHFGDGTRLSIL.